The clone carrying this TCR beta chain was found a few times. Its antigen is currently unknown. TCRdb re-called the 5' RACE reads with MiXCR, one entry per CDR3 protein. The data contain fewer than 35,000 distinct CDR3 sequences, about 30% of them singletons. The CDR3 is 15 amino acids. V was pared by 5 bases and J by 7 bases, with 11 bases of the junction left unmatched. Germline V gives CDR1 SGHVT, CDR2 SQSDAQ. This specimen comes from a study of CD8 T cells in ankylosing spondylitis. Study observations and caveats: Earlier reports found some motif variants in synovial fluid and blood in reactive arthritis. Researchers reportedly found disease-linked clones significantly enriched in matched ankylosing spondylitis synovial fluid. Blood from ankylosing spondylitis patients appeared to carry a characteristic eight-variant TCR beta motif. With a CD8+ phenotype, disease-linked clones were relatively rare in peripheral blood.

The source is a male donor with ankylosing spondylitis. Sequenced: synovial fluid, either unsorted or a sorted T cell fraction (not recorded which). The V gene is TRBV7-4, the J gene TRBJ2-1, with TRBD1 matching over 7 bases. The CDR3, as DNA: TGTGCCAGCAGCGTCGAAGGCAGGGGGTTGAATGAGCAGTTCTTC. Amino acids: CASSVEGRGLNEQFF.